The 14 T cell receptor beta chains below all came from one sample that was sequenced in a study of T cells in Graves' hyperthyroidism and ophthalmopathy. There were TCR beta CDR3 regions amplified from RNA transcripts. The HTBI primer set was used in a first-round RT-PCR of the TCR CDR3. TCRdb used MiXCR to reprocess the multiplex PCR reads, holding one entry per CDR3 protein. The sample contains approximately 690,000 distinct CDR3 sequences, around 20% of which appear only once. The sequenced sample was blood. Receptors were obtained from a man aged 25-40 years with Graves' ophthalmopathy.

This chain connects TRBV30 to TRBJ1-4; a possible D gene is TRBD1 (5 bases). Germline CDR1 reads GTSNPN; CDR2 reads SVGIG (reference sequence). V was cut by 1 base and J by 11 bases, with 11 bases left in between. The CDR3 totals 12 residues. For the CDR3, the DNA is TGTGCCTGGAGTGGAAACAGGCCTAAACTGTTTTTT. The encoded protein is CAWSGNRPKLFF.

This chain connects TRBV5-1 to TRBJ1-5; D ambiguous. Germline-derived CDR1 and CDR2 are SGHRS and YFSETQ. The CDR3 spans 15 residues. The V gene lost 0 bases and the J gene lost 7 bases, with 14 bases spanning the gap. CDR3 DNA: TGCGCCAGCAGCTTGGTGGCTGGGGAGGGCCAGCCCCAGCATTTT. As protein: CASSLVAGEGQPQHF.

This clonotype was observed a few times. The gene calls are TRBV7-2 and TRBJ1-1; D unclear. The V and J ends lost 5 bases and 8 bases respectively, with 12 bases between them. Germline values: CDR1 SGHTA, CDR2 FQGNSA. The CDR3 spans 12 residues. The CDR3 coding sequence is TGTGCCAGCAGCACCCGTTTTAGGGAAGCTTTCTTT. Protein product: CASSTRFREAFF.

This rearrangement joins TRBV28 to TRBJ1-3; possibly TRBD1 for D (6 bases). Germline V lookup: CDR1 MDHEN, CDR2 SYDVKM. This CDR3 has 15 amino acids. V was pared by 9 bases and J by 0 bases, with 15 bases between. CDR3 region: CASIPGAYSGNTIYF. The CDR3 bases are TGTGCCAGTATACCAGGGGCCTACTCTGGAAACACCATATATTTT. Combining the CDR3 with reference TRBV28 and TRBJ1-3 gives the whole variable domain DVKVTQSSRYLVKRTGEKVFLECVQDMDHENMFWYRQDPGLGLRLIYFSYDVKMKEKGDIPEGYSVSREKKERFSLILESASTNQTSMYLCASIPGAYSGNTIYFGEGSWLTVV.

The chain employs TRBV20-1 and TRBJ2-2; a weak D match, TRBD2 (6 bases). The V and J ends lost 3 bases and 7 bases respectively, with 15 bases between them. Germline V lookup: CDR1 DFQATT, CDR2 SNEGSKA (reference sequence). The CDR3 totals 14 residues. The CDR3 is CSARRELIDGELFF. CDR3 bases: TGCAGTGCTAGGCGGGAACTAATAGACGGGGAGCTGTTTTTT.

The chain links TRBV9 to TRBJ2-7, with 7 bases aligning to TRBD1. The V gene end was trimmed by 3 bases and the J gene end by 2 bases; junction bases not matched to a gene: 2. This CDR3 has 13 residues. The V gene's germline CDR1 is SGDLS and CDR2 YYNGEE. This CDR3 reads CASSGGQTYEQYF. The CDR3 DNA reads TGTGCCAGCAGCGGGGGACAGACCTACGAGCAGTACTTC.

This chain joins TRBV7-9 and TRBJ2-1; D might be TRBD1 or TRBD2, each matching 5 bases. Per the germline V gene, CDR1 is SEHNR and CDR2 is FQNEAQ (reference sequence). The germline V and J ends were trimmed by 3 bases and 0 bases, with 15 bases remaining between them. CDR3 length: 17 amino acids. In DNA form, the CDR3 reads TGTGCCAGCAGCTTCGAGGGGCGGGCGAGCTCCTACAATGAGCAGTTCTTC. As protein: CASSFEGRASSYNEQFF.

This clonotype showed up many times. This rearrangement joins TRBV28 to TRBJ2-7; D is perhaps TRBD2 (6 bases). Germline-derived CDR1 and CDR2 are MDHEN and SYDVKM. V was pared by 4 bases and J by 1 base, with 8 bases between. The CDR3 covers 13 residues. DNA for the CDR3: TGTGCCAGCAGTTCCGGACTATCCTACGAGCAGTACTTC. Translated: CASSSGLSYEQYF. Full variable domain (remainder filled in from reference TRBV28 and TRBJ2-7): DVKVTQSSRYLVKRTGEKVFLECVQDMDHENMFWYRQDPGLGLRLIYFSYDVKMKEKGDIPEGYSVSREKKERFSLILESASTNQTSMYLCASSSGLSYEQYFGPGTRLTVT.

The table lists this clonotype with many counts. The chain employs TRBV11-2 and TRBJ2-7; 7 positions match TRBD2. The length of the CDR3 is 15 residues. The ends lost 5 bases at V and 3 bases at J; junction bases unmatched: 10. Germline CDR1 is SGHAT and CDR2 is FQNNGV. This chain's CDR3 is CASSNLADTFYEQYF. CDR3 DNA sequence: TGTGCCAGCAGCAATCTAGCGGACACCTTCTACGAGCAGTACTTC.

This clonotype has at least ten counts. The rearrangement joins TRBV18 to TRBJ1-1; unclear D gene. V lost 3 bases and J 4 bases, leaving 18 bases between the germline ends. The germline V gene has CDR1 KGHSH and CDR2 LQKENI. The length of the CDR3 is 16 residues. CDR3 sequence reads: CASSPKNLNGRTEAFF. CDR3 nucleotides: TGTGCCAGCTCACCCAAGAACTTGAACGGGCGCACTGAAGCTTTCTTT.

The rearrangement links TRBV20-1 to TRBJ2-5, with a tentative D call TRBD1 (6 bases). The germline CDR1 and CDR2 sequences are DFQATT and SNEGSKA (reference sequence). The CDR3 contains 17 residues. Trimming pared 0 bases from V and 0 bases from J, leaving 17 bases between. In DNA form, the CDR3 reads TGCAGTGCTAGAGATCGTAAAGGACAGTCGTACCAAGAGACCCAGTACTTC. The encoded protein is CSARDRKGQSYQETQYF.

This chain links TRBV6-1 with TRBJ1-4, with D perhaps TRBD1 (6 bases). V lost 6 bases and J 11 bases, leaving 19 bases between the germline ends. Germline V CDR1 and CDR2: MNHNS, SASEGT. This CDR3 has 14 residues. The CDR3 reads CASSPFRGGGKLFF. The CDR3 DNA reads TGTGCCAGCAGCCCTTTTCGTGGGGGGGGCAAACTGTTTTTT.

CDR3 bases: TGTGCCAGCAGTTATGGAGTTACAGGGAGTAACACTGAAGCTTTCTTT. It translates to CASSYGVTGSNTEAFF. The chain uses TRBV9 and TRBJ1-1; tentatively, D is TRBD1 (6 bases). The CDR3 is 16 residues long. V was trimmed by 5 bases and J by 2 bases, leaving 19 bases between them. Germline lookup yields CDR1 SGDLS and CDR2 YYNGEE.

This clonotype was detected many times. The chain combines TRBV11-2 with TRBJ2-7; D might be TRBD2 (6 bases). The CDR3 length is 14 residues. With 3 bases removed from V and 5 bases from J, the gap between germline ends came to 14 bases. CDR1 SGHAT and CDR2 FQNNGV come from the germline V gene. The CDR3 DNA sequence: TGTGCCAGCAGCTTGAGGGCGGGGTATAACGAGCAGTACTTC. Residues: CASSLRAGYNEQYF. Based on the CDR3 plus reference TRBV11-2 and TRBJ2-7, the full variable domain is EAGVAQSPRYKIIEKRQSVAFWCNPISGHATLYWYQQILGQGPKLLIQFQNNGVVDDSQLPKDRFSAERLKGVDSTLKIQPAKLEDSAVYLCASSLRAGYNEQYFGPGTRLTVT.